The 17 T cell receptor beta chains below were found in one sample sequenced in a study of shared clonotypes between healthy human individuals. Libraries were prepared by immunoSEQ multiplex PCR; TCRdb keeps only in-frame clonotypes and omits some of them. The sample contains about 2.5 million clones, about nine tenths of which appear only once. The sequencing input was naive CD4+ T cells from PBMCs. Subset here: CD45RA+ positively selected. All receptors derive from a man between 18 and 35 years old in good health. Some clones in this sample may be carry-over from other donors' samples.

The rearrangement uses TRBV18 and TRBJ2-7, with TRBD2 matching 14 bases. CDR3 length: 16 amino acids. Per the germline V gene, CDR1 is KGHSH and CDR2 is LQKENI. V was clipped by 3 bases and J by 6 bases; unmatched bases: 7. CDR3 protein: CASSPGLAGVSGEQYF. The CDR3 bases are TGTGCCAGCTCACCGGGACTAGCGGGAGTTTCGGGCGAGCAGTACTTC.

The CDR3: CASSSETGLTEAFF. CDR3 DNA sequence: TGTGCCAGCAGCTCTGAGACAGGGCTCACTGAAGCTTTCTTT. The chain couples TRBV7-2 to TRBJ1-1; TRBD1 agrees at 7 bases. The CDR3 has 14 amino acids. Losses at the gene ends were 4 bases for V and 4 bases for J; bases not matched to a gene: 6. Germline V lookup: CDR1 SGHTA, CDR2 FQGNSA.

Worth noting for this clone: Other DNA sequences of this sample code for an identical CDR3. The chain carries TRBV9 and TRBJ2-5, with 7 positions matching TRBD2. CDR1 is SGDLS, CDR2 YYNGEE, per germline. The CDR3 sequence is 13 residues long. The ends lost 4 bases at V and 5 bases at J; junction bases unmatched: 5. The CDR3 protein is CASSPRGGETQYF. DNA for the CDR3: TGTGCCAGCAGCCCCCGGGGAGGGGAGACCCAGTACTTC.

Worth noting for this clone: In the same sample, other DNA sequences code for this CDR3. The gene calls are TRBV30 and TRBJ2-5; D is uncertain. The CDR3 loop spans 12 amino acids. V lost 5 bases and J lost 1, with 8 bases in between. The germline gives CDR1 GTSNPN, CDR2 SVGIG (reference sequence). The CDR3 loop reads CAWSVGQETQYF. CDR3 sequence (DNA): TGTGCCTGGTCGGTGGGCCAAGAGACCCAGTACTTC.

Regarding this clone: The sample carries other DNA sequences with the same CDR3. V is TRBV9 and J is TRBJ2-1; D gene ambiguous. From germline, CDR1 is SGDLS and CDR2 YYNGEE. The CDR3 sequence is 13 residues long. The V and J ends lost 0 bases and 2 bases respectively, with 3 bases between them. The CDR3 loop is CASSVDPYNEQFF. Written as DNA, the CDR3 is TGTGCCAGCAGCGTAGATCCCTACAATGAGCAGTTCTTC.

The chain has TRBV5-4 and TRBJ2-2, with D maybe TRBD2 (5 bases). The CDR3 runs to 15 residues. V was shortened by 0 bases and J by 0 bases, with 6 bases between the two germline ends. CDR1 SGHNT and CDR2 YYREEE come from the germline V gene (reference sequence). CDR3 in DNA: TGTGCCAGCAGCTTGGGAGGGTCGAACACCGGGGAGCTGTTTTTT. Encoded protein: CASSLGGSNTGELFF.

The V gene is TRBV7-9, the J gene TRBJ2-1, with 7 bases lining up with TRBD2. J was trimmed by 5 bases and V by 4 bases; bases with no gene match: 11. Looked up from germline, CDR1 is SEHNR and CDR2 is FQNEAQ (reference sequence). The CDR3 sequence is 16 residues long. The CDR3 loop reads CASSSSGEGRHNEQFF. CDR3 in DNA: TGTGCCAGCAGCTCCTCGGGGGAGGGGCGACACAATGAGCAGTTCTTC.

Points on this clone: Different DNA sequences within this sample yield the same CDR3. This chain links TRBV6-5 with TRBJ2-5; 10 bases are shared with TRBD1. In germline, CDR1 is MNHEY, CDR2 SVGAGI. The CDR3 loop spans 14 amino acids. J gave up 4 bases and V 5 bases, and 4 bases lay outside the gene matches. This chain's CDR3 is CASSPDRGRETQYF. The DNA of the CDR3 is TGTGCCAGCAGTCCCGACAGGGGGCGAGAGACCCAGTACTTC.

The gene calls are TRBV7-9 and TRBJ2-5; D not certain. CDR3 length: 15 residues. CDR1 and CDR2 from the germline V gene are SEHNR and FQNEAQ (reference sequence). Trimming shortened V by 1 base and J by 2 bases, and 11 bases separated the two germline ends. The DNA of the CDR3 is TGTGCCAGCAGCTTAGTCTTCCGAGTTCAAGAGACCCAGTACTTC. This sequence encodes CASSLVFRVQETQYF.

The chain employs TRBV19 and TRBJ1-1; possibly TRBD1 for D (5 bases). V lost 7 bases and J 2 bases, leaving 11 bases between the germline ends. This CDR3 is 13 amino acids long. Germline lookup yields CDR1 LNHDA and CDR2 SQIVND (reference sequence). The CDR3 here is CASTQGANTEAFF. CDR3 DNA: TGTGCCAGTACTCAAGGGGCTAACACTGAAGCTTTCTTT.

This CDR3 reads CASSLSHFGNEQFF. CDR3 DNA: TGTGCCAGCAGCTTATCGCATTTTGGCAATGAGCAGTTCTTC. The chain links TRBV7-3 to TRBJ2-1, with unresolved D. The CDR3 spans 14 residues. Germline-derived CDR1 and CDR2 are SGHTA and FQGTGA. V was trimmed by 2 bases and J by 6 bases, leaving 11 bases between them. Variable domain in full (rest from reference TRBV7-3 and TRBJ2-1): GAGVSQTPSNKVTEKGKYVELRCDPISGHTALYWYRQSLGQGPEFLIYFQGTGAADDSGLPNDRFFAVRPEGSVSTLKIQRTERGDSAVYLCASSLSHFGNEQFFGPGTRLTVL.

V is TRBV7-8 and J is TRBJ1-5; the match to TRBD1 covers 7 bases. In germline, CDR1 is SGHVS, CDR2 FQNEAQ. The CDR3 covers 15 residues. The V gene end was trimmed by 2 bases and the J gene end by 5 bases; junction bases not matched to a gene: 6. The CDR3 spells CASSLFGTGDQPQHF. The DNA of the CDR3 is TGTGCCAGCAGCTTATTCGGAACAGGGGATCAGCCCCAGCATTTT.

The V call is TRBV7-2, the J call TRBJ1-5, with D maybe TRBD1 (5 bases). The CDR3 length is 13 residues. V shed 5 bases and J shed 8 bases, with 13 bases lying between them. The germline gives CDR1 SGHTA, CDR2 FQGNSA. The DNA for the CDR3 is TGTGCCAGCAGCCCGGGGCCGACGGAGCCCCAGCATTTT. Its protein product is CASSPGPTEPQHF.

As for this clone: Other DNA sequences in this sample translate to the same CDR3. The chain recombines TRBV29-1 with TRBJ2-5, with D possibly matching TRBD2 (6 bases). Deletions cut 6 bases from V and 5 bases from J, with 16 bases between. CDR1 is SQVTM, CDR2 ANQGSEA, per germline. The CDR3 extends over 13 amino acids. The CDR3 loop is CSVGRGVGETQYF. DNA of the CDR3: TGCAGCGTGGGACGCGGGGTAGGGGAGACCCAGTACTTC.

Here the CDR3 DNA reads TGTGCCAGCAGTGAAGGATTAAGTCAGCCCCAGCATTTT. This codes for CASSEGLSQPQHF. V is TRBV2 and J is TRBJ1-5, with D hard to call. The CDR3 runs 13 residues. Per germline, CDR1 SNHLY and CDR2 FYNNEI. V dropped 1 base and J dropped 6 bases, with 7 bases sitting between them.

The chain recombines TRBV5-1 with TRBJ1-2; 7 positions agree with TRBD1. CDR1 is SGHRS, CDR2 YFSETQ, per germline. The ends lost 3 bases at V and 4 bases at J; junction bases unmatched: 12. There are 16 residues in the CDR3. The CDR3 sequence: CASSYGPGQEGYGYTF. For the CDR3, the DNA is TGCGCCAGCAGCTACGGTCCTGGACAGGAGGGCTATGGCTACACCTTC.

This chain joins TRBV9 and TRBJ2-7; possibly TRBD1 for D (6 bases). This CDR3 has 14 residues. V gave up 3 bases and J gave up 2 bases, with 12 bases separating them. Per the germline V gene, CDR1 is SGDLS and CDR2 is YYNGEE. CDR3 protein: CASSAYRETYEQYF. The CDR3 DNA reads as TGTGCCAGCAGCGCCTACAGGGAAACCTACGAGCAGTACTTC.